These 3 T cell receptor beta chains were sequenced from one sample in a study of T cell repertoires in cytomegalovirus infection (dated by TCRdb to the late 2010s). Data came from an Illumina HiSeq 1500. Using fastp trimming at Q25 and MiXCR clonotype assembly, TCRdb reanalyzed the public sequencing data and kept in-frame beta chains. Merged by CDR3 protein, the rows form single entries marked with the most common genes and DNA. Within this sample are 400,000 or so distinct CDR3 sequences, with approximately 18% of them counted one time only. Of the sample, 8.5% to 10% is held by the ten largest clones. Input material: PBMCs. These receptors were obtained from a human donor in good health (CMV status not recorded). Some clones in this sample may be carry-over from other donors' samples.

V usage is TRBV6-1 and J usage is TRBJ2-2, with 12 bases aligning to TRBD2. CDR3 length: 17 residues. The trim removed 7 bases at V and 4 bases at J, leaving 10 bases unmatched. In germline, CDR1 is MNHNS, CDR2 SASEGT. The CDR3 sequence: CASTETSGSRGTGELFF. As DNA, the CDR3 is TGTGCCAGCACCGAGACTAGCGGGAGTCGAGGCACCGGGGAGCTGTTTTTT.

As regards this clonotype: A read error may be the cause here, since a much bigger clone is one base away. V gene TRBV12-3 or TRBV12-4 combines with J gene TRBJ1-5; D is ambiguous. CDR3 length: 14 residues. CDR3 amino acids: CASSPERLNRPQHF. CDR3 in DNA: TGTGCCAGCAGCCCCGAGCGGTTAAATCGGCCCCAGCATTTT.

Many counts were recorded for this clonotype. J is TRBJ1-6 and V is TRBV7-2; 9 bases align to TRBD1. J lost 7 bases, V lost 3 bases, and 4 bases had no gene match. In germline, CDR1 is SGHTA, CDR2 FQGNSA. CDR3 size: 15 residues. CDR3 coding DNA: TGTGCCAGCAGCTTCACGACAGGGGGAAATTCACCCCTCCACTTT. This sequence encodes CASSFTTGGNSPLHF.